Listed below are T cell receptor beta chains from one sample, sequenced in a study of molecular identifiers for immune sequencing clone quantification. Using its own MiXCR run on the PCR reads, TCRdb lists one record per CDR3 protein. Altogether about 500,000 distinct CDR3 sequences are present, 20% to 25% being singletons, with the ten largest covering 0.65% to 0.95%. Sequencing used naive CD8+ T cells from blood, with Jurkat cell RNA spiked in. Receptor source: a human donor in good health. Some libraries in this study had Jurkat cell RNA spiked in. Each CDR3 is given with its conserved first and last residue. A D gene is named only where the DNA matches it firmly. Clone size is stated in some rows and not others, as once, few, many or a class when expanded.

V	D	size	J	DNA	CDR3
TRBV3-1	-	-	TRBJ2-7	TGCGCCAGCAGCTACGGACCGGAGCAGTGCTTC	CASSYGPEQCF
TRBV28	TRBD2	few	TRBJ2-3	TGTGCCAGCAGAAATCGGGGGGGCCAAACAGATACGCAGTATTTT	CASRNRGGQTDTQYF
TRBV4-1	-	many	TRBJ1-5	TGCGCCAGCAGCCAAGTTGAGGATCAGCCCCAGCATTTT	CASSQVEDQPQHF
TRBV19	-	few	TRBJ2-5	TGTGCCAGTAGTATAGATTTCCAGGGTTCCCAAGAGACCCAGTACTTC	CASSIDFQGSQETQYF
TRBV20-1	-	-	TRBJ2-7	TGCAGCCCTAAGTGGGCTAGCGAGTACGAGCAGTACTTC	CSPKWASEYEQYF
TRBV20-1	-	many	TRBJ2-5	TGCAGTGCCAGGGACCGAGAAGGGGGTCCGACTCAAGAGACCCAGTACTTC	CSARDREGGPTQETQYF
TRBV25-1	TRBD2	few	TRBJ2-7	TGTGCCAGCAGTGACCCGACTAGCGGGATTGATTCCTACGAGCAGTACTTC	CASSDPTSGIDSYEQYF
TRBV11-2	-	many	TRBJ2-4	TGTGCCAGCAGCTCGGGACGGGGCCGGCAAGCCAAAAACATTCAGTACTTC	CASSSGRGRQAKNIQYF
TRBV12-3/TRBV12-4	-	many	TRBJ2-3	TGTGCCAGCAGTTTAGCGGCAGGGATGATAGATACGCAGTATTTT	CASSLAAGMIDTQYF
TRBV5-5	-	many	TRBJ1-1	TGTGCCAGCAGCTTGGGGGCAGGGCCAGAAGCTTTCTTT	CASSLGAGPEAFF
TRBV5-1	-	many	TRBJ2-7	TGCGCCAGCAGCTTGGTCACAGGGAACGAGCAGTACTTC	CASSLVTGNEQYF
TRBV5-3	-	few	TRBJ1-3	TGTGCCAGCAGCGCGACAGGCTCTGGAAACACCATATATTTT	CASSATGSGNTIYF
TRBV19	TRBD2	few	TRBJ2-7	TGTGCCAGTAGTCCCCCCCGGACTAGCGGGGGCATCTCCTACGAGCAGTACTTC	CASSPPRTSGGISYEQYF
TRBV11-2	TRBD1	-	TRBJ2-3	TGTGCCAGCAGCCACGGGACAGGGGGATTAGATACGCAGTATTTT	CASSHGTGGLDTQYF
TRBV15	-	few	TRBJ2-1	TGTGCCACCAGCAGATCCCGAGGAGGCAATGAGCAGTTCTTC	CATSRSRGGNEQFF
TRBV12-3/TRBV12-4	TRBD1	-	TRBJ2-5	TGTGCCGGCAGTTCCTCGATTTTTGGGACAGAGGGACCCCAGTACTTC	CAGSSSIFGTEGPQYF
TRBV4-1	-	-	TRBJ2-1	TGCGCCAGCAGCCAAGATTCTTGGACTACCCAGAGTGAGCAGTTCTTC	CASSQDSWTTQSEQFF
TRBV6-5	-	many	TRBJ1-2	TGTGCCAGCACCCCCCTTGCCGTTTGGACGGAGGGCTACACCTTC	CASTPLAVWTEGYTF
TRBV3-1	TRBD1	few	TRBJ2-7	TGTGCCAGCAGCCAAGAACCCACACAAACCGGGACAGCTTTATACGAGCAGTACTTC	CASSQEPTQTGTALYEQYF
TRBV30	TRBD2	-	TRBJ2-3	TGTGCCTGGAGTGTAGGCCCGCACCCAGGCGGGAGCACAGATACGCGGTATTTT	CAWSVGPHPGGSTDTRYF
TRBV7-9	-	many	TRBJ2-3	TGTGCCAGCAGCCCCCAGGGGGGCAACACAGATACGCAGTATTTT	CASSPQGGNTDTQYF
TRBV7-9	TRBD1	-	TRBJ2-7	TGTGCCAGCAGCTTAGGGGGACAGGGGGCTTGCGAGCAGTACTTC	CASSLGGQGACEQYF
TRBV28	TRBD2	-	TRBJ2-1	TGTGCCAGCAGTTTAAATGTGGCTAGCGGGACCAATGAGCAGTTCTTC	CASSLNVASGTNEQFF
TRBV4-1	TRBD2	few	TRBJ2-2	TGCGCCAGCAGCCAACTGGGGGGGTTAGCCGGGGAGCTGTTTTTT	CASSQLGGLAGELFF
TRBV10-3	-	few	TRBJ2-1	TGTGCCATCAGTGAGGGTGGGGTCAATGAGCAGTTCTTC	CAISEGGVNEQFF
TRBV27	TRBD2	few	TRBJ2-2	TGTGCCAGCGGGGAAGGACTAGCGGGAAGCACCGGGGAGCTGTTTTTT	CASGEGLAGSTGELFF
TRBV28	TRBD2	few	TRBJ2-5	TGTGCCAGCAGTCAGTTCGGGGGGGCCATACAAGAGACCCAGTACTTC	CASSQFGGAIQETQYF
TRBV2	TRBD2	few	TRBJ2-3	TGTGCCAGCGGAGGGGGACTAGCGGGAGCAACAGATACGCAGTATTTT	CASGGGLAGATDTQYF
TRBV24-1	TRBD2	many	TRBJ2-2	TGTGCCACCAGTGACAACACCGGGACTAGCGCCGGGGAGCTGTTTTTT	CATSDNTGTSAGELFF
TRBV12-3/TRBV12-4	TRBD1	few	TRBJ2-5	TGTGCCAGCAGTGCTCCTCGGGACAGATCAGAAGAGACCCAGTACTTC	CASSAPRDRSEETQYF
TRBV7-6	-	many	TRBJ2-3	TGTGCCAGCAGCTTCGAGGGGGGACAATCAGATACGCAGTATTTT	CASSFEGGQSDTQYF
TRBV6-5	TRBD1	many	TRBJ2-7	TGTGCCAGCAGCCGTGGACAGGTGGGGGAGCAGTACTTC	CASSRGQVGEQYF
TRBV6-2/TRBV6-3	TRBD1	-	TRBJ1-2	TGTGCCAGCAGTGAGCTCCGACAGGGAAGGTATGGCTACACCTTC	CASSELRQGRYGYTF
TRBV6-6	-	many	TRBJ2-3	TGTGCCAGCAGTAGTACTAAAACCTCATGGGACACAGATACGCAGTATTTT	CASSSTKTSWDTDTQYF
TRBV6-5	TRBD1	few	TRBJ2-1	TGTGCCAGCAGACACGGGACAGCCTACTACAATGAGCAGTTCTTC	CASRHGTAYYNEQFF
TRBV4-1	-	many	TRBJ2-7	TGCGCCAGCAGCCAAGATCCGTCAGGGGTGGTCTACGAGCAGTACTTC	CASSQDPSGVVYEQYF
TRBV20-1	-	-	TRBJ2-7	TGCAGTGCTAGAGATCTGTGGCGGGGAACTAGCTCCTACGAGCAGTACTTC	CSARDLWRGTSSYEQYF
TRBV9	TRBD2	-	TRBJ2-7	TGTGCCAGCAGCGCGCTTGAAGCGGGGGAGTCCTACGAGCAGTACTTC	CASSALEAGESYEQYF
TRBV4-3	-	-	TRBJ1-2	TGCGCCAGCAGCCAAGAGTCGGGGTTCGTTGGTAACTATGGCTACACCTTC	CASSQESGFVGNYGYTF
TRBV7-2	-	many	TRBJ2-1	TGTGCCAGCAGCTTAGCAGGGGTCTACAATGAGCAGTTCTTC	CASSLAGVYNEQFF
TRBV9	TRBD1	few	TRBJ2-5	TGTGCCAGCAGCGCCGAAAGGACAGGGTTTGATGAGACCCAGTACTTC	CASSAERTGFDETQYF
TRBV7-2	-	-	TRBJ2-5	TGTGCCAGCAGCTACCCTAGTAGGCTCGTACAAGAGACCCAGTACTTC	CASSYPSRLVQETQYF
TRBV29-1	-	few	TRBJ1-2	TGCAGCGTTGTATGGGAAGATTATGGCTACACCTTC	CSVVWEDYGYTF
TRBV6-2/TRBV6-3	TRBD2	many	TRBJ2-3	TGTGCCAGCATTGACGGGACTAGCGGACATAGCACAGATACGCAGTATTTT	CASIDGTSGHSTDTQYF
TRBV20-1	TRBD1	few	TRBJ2-1	TGCAGTGCCTCCGGGACAGATCACAATGAGCAGTTCTTC	CSASGTDHNEQFF
TRBV13	TRBD2	-	TRBJ2-5	TGTGCCAGCAGCTTAGGCCTAGCGGGGTCCCAAGAGACCCAGTACTTC	CASSLGLAGSQETQYF
TRBV7-8	TRBD1	many	TRBJ2-5	TGTGCCAGCAGCTCCACTATAGGGGACAGGGTTGTGGAGACCCAGTACTTC	CASSSTIGDRVVETQYF
TRBV27	-	few	TRBJ2-2	TGTGCCAGCCGAACTCCGGGACCGGCGTATCCCCCCGGGGAGCTGTTTTTT	CASRTPGPAYPPGELFF